This T cell receptor beta chain originates from a study of cytomegalovirus exposure and HLA in healthy donors (dated by TCRdb to the late 2010s). Turning to the overall study: An earlier analysis of several hundred of the donors reported 250 to 300 Gb of sequence data and 100 million to 140 million unique TCR beta sequences from 190 million or so T cells. In the later analysis, no new phenotypic data were used to find candidate immune exposures; instead, reliance was placed on TCR beta sequences and their occurrence across donors. Of the 398 genotyped donors, about 80% fell in the genetic ancestry cluster associated with self-reported Caucasian donors. Approximately 300 gigabases of sequencing data and about 92 million unique TCR sequences made up an early release that covered several hundred HLA-typed donors. In addition to the first cohort of around 670 subjects, a separate validation cohort of 130 or so different subjects was used. The study combined high-throughput TCR immunosequencing, statistical association of individual TCRs with disease status, and machine learning to predict cytomegalovirus infection status. Using immunosequencing, the study profiled T cell repertoires from around 670 subjects and related those repertoires to cytomegalovirus serostatus. A later genetic analysis took genome-wide SNP genotypes for 398 of the 666 donors and used that subset as a discovery cohort. Typing coverage differed by locus: A, B, C, DRB1 and DQB1 were typed in roughly 620-640 donors, DQA1 in 522, DPA1 in around 600, and DPB1 in 472. HLA typing covered class I and class II loci at four-digit resolution. A few DR-DQ haplotypes were treated as single units for association and clustering because of strong linkage in the cohort. Across approximately 400 genotyped donors of the cohort, an average of about 240,000 unique TCR beta nucleotide sequences per donor were sequenced, and approximately 19% of those sequences were non-productive. In a later analysis, previously published TCR beta repertoires from several hundred donors were re-analyzed and high-resolution HLA genotyping was added so that TCR occurrence patterns could be studied. The study aimed to test whether signatures of past pathogen exposure could be identified by cataloging public T cell receptors. In an earlier analysis of roughly 600 of the donors, high-throughput TCR beta sequencing was used to judge whether each TCR beta V gene segment behaved as functional or pseudogenic. Donor age, sex, ethnicity and CMV serostatus were compiled together with the repertoire data. All discovery cohort repertoires had been generated using a single sequencing platform.

Library construction relied on the immunoSEQ multiplex PCR assay. For the multiplex PCR, a mixture combining 60 forward primers for TCR Vbeta segments and 13 reverse primers for TCR Jbeta segments was used. Amplification of the CDR3 region of rearranged TCR beta genes was performed with a multiplex PCR assay on genomic DNA. Amplified TCR beta libraries were sequenced as 87-base-pair reads on the Illumina HiSeq System. The authors processed their data as follows. A later analysis counted 65 million to 90 million unique TCR beta chains across the 650 to 700 repertoires, and around 12 million of these chains were shared by at least two donors. A nearest-neighbor algorithm error-corrected the raw reads and collapsed the reads into unique sequences, merging closely related sequences to remove PCR and sequencing errors. Alignment of CDR3 sequences to IMGT reference sequences was used to assign V, D and J gene segments. For a sequence to be retained, a match of at least six nucleotides to both a V gene segment and a J gene segment was required. Rearrangements were called productive when the CDR3 lacked stop codons and stayed in frame with V and J; all others were non-productive. Following IMGT convention, CDR3 was defined as the stretch from the second conserved V-encoded cysteine up to the conserved J-encoded phenylalanine. Sequences without an unambiguous match to a single V gene segment were excluded from the earlier analysis of over 500 of the donors. In an earlier analysis of approximately 560 of the donors, a V segment was called functional when productive rearrangements were above 56.7%, and segregating when the standard deviation between donors exceeded 5%. A statistical classification framework was built for diagnosing cytomegalovirus status from the catalog of TCR beta chain sequences. A later analysis assigned V and J genes by comparing TCR nucleotide sequences with IMGT/GENE-DB human TR gene sequences. The TCRdist pipeline was used in a later analysis to assign CDR3 sequences and most-parsimonious VDJ recombination scenarios. In a later analysis, every TCR beta chain was defined by the combination of its CDR3 amino acid sequence and its V-gene family, and reads without a unique V-gene family were dropped. In a later analysis, 500 to 700 highly shared, low-generation-probability nucleotide sequences were removed to address suspected cross-contamination and a sequencing artifact. For each public chain, a later analysis derived a clonal expansion index from normalized ranks of inferred template counts within each repertoire. In a later analysis, generation probabilities were computed using a VDJ recombination model fitted to out-of-frame rearrangements, and the results were checked against IGoR. A later analysis scored TCR-TCR, TCR-HLA and TCR-CMV co-occurrence with hypergeometric tests, applying a repertoire-size bias correction to TCR pairs. A later analysis estimated false discovery rates by permuting HLA or CMV assignments 20 times. In a later analysis, co-occurring TCRs were grouped using DBSCAN, with TCRdist sequence similarity added in when clustering inside HLA-allele-positive subsets. For co-occurrence clustering, repertoires with fewer than 30,000 or more than 120,000 public chains were excluded, along with a handful of repertoires with anomalous nucleotide sharing. This is the immuneACCESS table as TCRdb keeps it, with only in-frame sequences that have V and J called. A part of the clones is gone; compared with another copy, unresolved V genes explain less than half, and the rest is unexplained. D and trimming were read from the DNA, whereas the V and J calls and clone size are those reported in that table. Here the sample has fewer than 130,000 clones; approximately 70% occur a single time. The ten most abundant clones make up less than 4.5% of the sample.

For CDR1 and CDR2, the germline V gene lists MNHNS and SASEGT. From the cysteine up to the phenylalanine, the CDR3 has a length of 14 residues. The kept DNA is CDR3 alone, 42 bases in frame from the first base. About this clone itself: Its specific antigen is unknown. There are no base qualities to consult, and no much larger clone falls within one base.

In total, approximately 700 healthy bone marrow donors made up the cohort. All cohort members were sampled while nominally healthy, although unrecorded immune exposures were likely present. The donor tested CMV seropositive, placing the donor among the 250 to 350 seropositive members of the cohort. A peripheral blood sample was provided by each donor, and peripheral blood mononuclear cells were used for TCR beta sequencing. Genomic DNA extraction from the blood cell samples was performed with the Qiagen DNeasy Blood Extraction Kit. Overall study results and their limits: A later analysis found that TCR association rates varied across HLA loci, with DRB1 alleles showing the most associated TCRs and HLA-C alleles the fewest. Roughly 15 rarely observed V segments, including chromosome 9 orphons, were excluded from the earlier analysis of some 590 of the donors because counts were too low. The authors suggested that the approach could potentially be extended to other disease states and immunological phenotypes. A cluster of highly shared sequence variants was judged likely to represent a technical artifact of the sequencing pipeline. In both the original and validation cohorts, the classifier was reported to diagnose cytomegalovirus status with high specificity and sensitivity. Most CMV-associated TCR beta chains appeared to be HLA-restricted in a later analysis, and the HLA associations seemed to be driven largely by CMV exposure. Compared with equally common non-associated chains, HLA-associated TCR beta chains in a later analysis were more clonally expanded and had lower generation probabilities. Some IMGT-functional V segments, including TRBV6-2 and TRBV6-3, could not be distinguished by the 87-base-pair reads and were therefore excluded. A later analysis associated 15,000 to 20,000 TCR beta sequences with specific HLA alleles at a false discovery rate of 0.05. A further reported finding was that TCR beta sequences accurately predicted the HLA-A and HLA-B alleles for most subjects in the first cohort. A few of the identified cytomegalovirus-associated TCR beta chains were confirmed in vitro to be specific for cytomegalovirus antigens. A later genetic analysis reported fewer N-insertions in productive TCRs among donors in an Asian-associated ancestry cluster than the approximately 670-donor mean. In an earlier analysis of over 550 of the donors, most TCR beta V segments were observed in productive rearrangements about 90% or about 30% of the time, broadly matching IMGT annotations. A later genetic analysis associated a missense DCLRE1C variant with V-gene and J-gene trimming of TCR beta chains, and an independent cohort replicated the association. According to a later analysis, parvovirus B19, influenza, CMV and Epstein-Barr virus appeared linked to several top co-occurrence clusters. Sequencing depth was assumed to be roughly uniform across donors in the presence/absence analyses, though that assumption may not hold. The only immune exposure information available for the cohort was CMV serostatus. In this cohort, only TCR beta chains were sequenced, and detectable features were limited by the absence of alpha or paired-chain data. When HLA alleles, especially DR and DQ, strongly co-occurred, TCR associations were difficult to assign to individual alleles. Because HLA typing was missing for some donors at each locus, association tests included only the typed subset. While some public TCRs were present in many individuals, most TCR sequences turned up only very rarely across donors. In the study, around 160 TCR beta chains were listed as associated with cytomegalovirus. Linkage disequilibrium might explain the correlated functional status among segregating V segments, but an unknown experimental factor could not be ruled out.

The sequencing input was PBMCs. The sequence is built from TRBV6-1 and TRBJ2-5; 9 of the junction bases match TRBD1. The J call is in doubt because the DNA end fits TRBJ2-7 better. This clonotype originated in a man aged 25-45 years in good health and CMV-seropositive. The DNA sequence is TGTGCCAGCGCTTGGGACAGGGTCTCCTACGAGCAGTACTTC. Translated, it reads CASAWDRVSYEQYF.